This TCR beta chain appears in the sequencing data of a study of shared clonotypes between healthy human individuals. Clones were sequenced by immunoSEQ multiplex PCR, and TCRdb holds only the in-frame ones, with some missing. The data contain some 500,000 clones, roughly 78% of them seen just once; the ten biggest clones take up approximately 12%. Adult donors, all healthy and HIV-negative, had no recent acute infections or vaccinations. V lost 2 bases, J lost 4 bases, and 5 bases stayed unmatched. From germline, CDR1 is SGHRS and CDR2 YFSETQ. This CDR3 is built from 14 residues. V is TRBV5-1 and J is TRBJ1-2; 7 bases match TRBD1. The sequence derives from a woman between 40 and 50 years old in good health. Some clones in this sample may be carry-over from other donors' samples. The sequenced sample was PBMCs. The CDR3 coding sequence is TGCGCCAGCAGCTTTCAGGGACAGAGCTATGGCTACACCTTC. Its protein product is CASSFQGQSYGYTF.